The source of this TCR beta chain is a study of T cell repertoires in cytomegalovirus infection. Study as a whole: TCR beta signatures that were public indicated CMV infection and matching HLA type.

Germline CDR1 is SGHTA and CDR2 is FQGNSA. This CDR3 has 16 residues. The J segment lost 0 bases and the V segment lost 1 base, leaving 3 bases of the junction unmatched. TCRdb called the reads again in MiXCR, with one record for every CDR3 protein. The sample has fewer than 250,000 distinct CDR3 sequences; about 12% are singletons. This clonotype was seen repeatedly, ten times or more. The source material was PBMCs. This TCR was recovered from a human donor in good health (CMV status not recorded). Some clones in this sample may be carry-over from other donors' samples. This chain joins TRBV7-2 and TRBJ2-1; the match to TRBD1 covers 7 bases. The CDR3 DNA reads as TGTGCCAGCAGCTTAGAGGGGGCCCTCTCCTACAATGAGCAGTTCTTC. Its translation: CASSLEGALSYNEQFF.